The 13 T cell receptor beta chains below all came from one sample that was sequenced in a study of blood T cell repertoires in COVID-19. Clones were sequenced by immunoSEQ multiplex PCR, and TCRdb holds only the in-frame ones, with some missing. Among about 91,000 clones listed, almost 90% were seen once. The sample consisted of peripheral blood. The receptors come from a woman in her sixties or seventies with acute or convalescent COVID-19.

The chain is built from TRBV10-1 and TRBJ2-1, with TRBD1 matching 9 bases. J lost 6 bases, V lost 3 bases, and 6 bases had no gene match. The CDR3 runs to 15 residues. The germline CDR1 and CDR2 sequences are WNHNN and SYGVQD (reference sequence). CDR3 sequence (DNA): TGCGCCAGCAGTGAAGGGGACAGGGCACCCAATGAGCAGTTCTTC. This codes for CASSEGDRAPNEQFF.

The chain has TRBV10-3 and TRBJ1-2, with 8 bases identical to TRBD1. From germline, CDR1 is ENHRY and CDR2 SYGVKD. The trim removed 2 bases at V and 7 bases at J, leaving 15 bases unmatched. The CDR3 has 17 residues. CDR3: CAISEQGASGGAGGYTF. The CDR3 nucleotides read TGTGCCATCAGTGAGCAGGGAGCGTCAGGGGGCGCCGGTGGCTACACCTTC.

The CDR3 spells CATSRGLAGSTGELFF. CDR3 bases: TGTGCCACCAGCAGGGGACTAGCGGGATCCACCGGGGAGCTGTTTTTT. The V gene is TRBV15, the J gene TRBJ2-2, with 13 bases identical to TRBD2. J gave up 4 bases and V 3 bases, and 2 bases lay outside the gene matches. Germline CDR1 reads LNHNV; CDR2 reads YYDKDF (reference sequence). The CDR3 totals 16 residues.

The chain's CDR3 is CASSLRVGNEKLFF. The CDR3 nucleotides are TGTGCCAGCAGCCTACGGGTCGGAAATGAAAAACTGTTTTTT. The chain couples TRBV7-3 to TRBJ1-4, with no clear D. Germline CDR1 is SGHTA and CDR2 is FQGTGA. The V and J ends lost 5 bases and 5 bases respectively, with 12 bases between them. The CDR3 is made up of 14 amino acids.

The V and J genes are TRBV20-1 and TRBJ2-5, with D unclear. Trimming stripped 6 bases from V and 5 bases from J, with 10 bases between. Per germline, CDR1 DFQATT and CDR2 SNEGSKA (reference sequence). The length of the CDR3 is 11 residues. The CDR3 region has the DNA TGCAGTGCGAATAGCTGGGAGACCCAGTACTTC. Its protein is CSANSWETQYF.

The V call is TRBV24-1, the J call TRBJ2-5; 13 bases map to TRBD2. V gave up 4 bases and J gave up 3 bases; unmatched junction bases: 4. CDR1 and CDR2 (germline): KGHDR, SFDVKD. The CDR3 runs 16 residues. This CDR3 is CATSDAGLAGKETQYF. The CDR3 coding sequence is TGTGCCACCAGTGACGCGGGACTAGCGGGAAAAGAGACCCAGTACTTC.

The rearrangement uses TRBV3-1 (or the pseudogene TRBV3-2) and TRBJ2-7; a weak D match, TRBD1 (6 bases). The CDR3 has 16 amino acids. Germline values: CDR1 LGHDT, CDR2 YNNKEL (reference sequence). Trimming removed 1 base at V and 0 bases at J, with 13 bases between. CDR3 in amino acids: CASSQVPGAGSYEQYF. CDR3 DNA sequence: TGTGCCAGCAGCCAAGTTCCAGGGGCGGGCTCCTACGAGCAGTACTTC.

The chain carries TRBV15 and TRBJ1-1, with 7 bases matching TRBD1. The trim removed 3 bases at V and 4 bases at J, leaving 8 bases unmatched. Germline CDR1 reads LNHNV; CDR2 reads YYDKDF (reference sequence). The CDR3 consists of 15 residues. CDR3 in DNA: TGTGCCACCAGCAGTAAAGGGGACAGCCGCACTGAAGCTTTCTTT. Translating it yields CATSSKGDSRTEAFF. Combining the CDR3 with reference TRBV15 and TRBJ1-1 gives the whole variable domain DAMVIQNPRYQVTQFGKPVTLSCSQTLNHNVMYWYQQKSSQAPKLLFHYYDKDFNNEADTPDNFQSRRPNTSFCFLDIRSPGLGDTAMYLCATSSKGDSRTEAFFGQGTRLTVV.

The chain employs TRBV5-1 and TRBJ1-1; 8 nucleotides align to TRBD1. V lost 5 bases, J lost 3 bases, and 9 bases stayed unmatched. From germline, CDR1 is SGHRS and CDR2 YFSETQ. This CDR3 is built from 15 residues. CDR3 amino acids: CASRTQGALHTEAFF. CDR3 DNA sequence: TGCGCCAGCAGGACGCAGGGGGCTCTGCACACTGAAGCTTTCTTT.

The chain employs TRBV6-1 and TRBJ1-2, with TRBD1 matching over 8 bases. Germline loops: CDR1 MNHNS, CDR2 SASEGT. Losses at the gene ends were 3 bases for V and 6 bases for J; bases not matched to a gene: 3. The CDR3 has 13 amino acids. The CDR3 protein is CASSERQGHGYTF. DNA of the CDR3: TGTGCCAGCAGTGAGAGACAGGGGCATGGCTACACCTTC.

V and J are TRBV12-5 and TRBJ2-7; TRBD1 matches at 9 bases. Per germline, CDR1 LGHNT and CDR2 FRNRAP. This CDR3 region has 15 residues. V gave up 6 bases and J gave up 5 bases; unmatched junction bases: 11. The CDR3 spells CASGYQGQGDHEQYF. CDR3 DNA: TGTGCTAGTGGCTACCAGGGACAGGGTGACCACGAGCAGTACTTC.

The chain links TRBV6-6 to TRBJ2-7; possibly TRBD2 for D (6 bases). Trimming shortened V by 2 bases and J by 9 bases, and 17 bases separated the two germline ends. This CDR3 is 14 amino acids long. CDR1 and CDR2 (germline): MNHNY, SVGAGI (reference sequence). The CDR3 region has the DNA TGTGCCAGCAGTTACAACCCGGGACTTCTCGGGCAGTACTTC. Its translation: CASSYNPGLLGQYF.

The V gene is TRBV2, the J gene TRBJ2-2; 9 bases are a match to TRBD1. CDR3 length equals 14 residues. Unmatched junction bases numbered 7, after V lost 8 bases and J lost 6 bases. Germline lookup yields CDR1 SNHLY and CDR2 FYNNEI. DNA for the CDR3: TGTGCCAGCCACGGGACAGGGAATCCCGGGGAGCTGTTTTTT. Amino acid sequence: CASHGTGNPGELFF.